The 22 T cell receptor beta chains listed next were all sequenced from one sample in a study of blood T cell repertoires in COVID-19. The data were produced by immunoSEQ multiplex PCR, yet TCRdb's version contains in-frame clones alone and is incomplete. The sample yields 25,000 to 35,000 clones, about 90% seen once. Sequences were obtained from peripheral blood. These receptors all stem from a human donor in a cohort sampled during active COVID-19.

The J gene is TRBJ1-6, the V gene TRBV2; maybe TRBD1 (5 bases). The CDR3 covers 14 residues. Germline CDR1 reads SNHLY; CDR2 reads FYNNEI. V lost 7 bases to trimming and J lost 6 bases, with 13 bases between them. Here the CDR3 reads CASIAGRTNSPLHF. Written as DNA, the CDR3 is TGTGCCAGCATCGCGGGACGGACTAATTCACCCCTCCACTTT.

The gene calls are TRBV5-1 and TRBJ1-2; no reliable D call. V shed 3 bases and J shed 2 bases, with 8 bases lying between them. Per germline, CDR1 SGHRS and CDR2 YFSETQ. The CDR3 runs 13 residues. The DNA for the CDR3 is TGCGCCAGCAGCTCTCAAGCGAACTATGGCTACACCTTC. It encodes CASSSQANYGYTF.

V is TRBV4-2 and J is TRBJ2-3, with 7 bases matching TRBD1. The length of the CDR3 is 17 residues. The germline CDR1 and CDR2 sequences are LGHNA and YNFKEQ. V trimming: 0 bases; J trimming: 4 bases; junction bases outside the gene matches: 10. CDR3 loop: CASSQDEGGASADTQYF. The DNA of the CDR3 is TGTGCCAGCAGCCAAGATGAAGGGGGCGCGTCCGCAGATACGCAGTATTTT.

This chain joins TRBV11-2 and TRBJ2-5, with D tentatively TRBD2 (5 bases). The V gene's germline CDR1 is SGHAT and CDR2 FQNNGV. With 5 bases removed from V and 0 bases from J, the gap between germline ends came to 10 bases. This CDR3 region has 14 residues. CDR3 sequence: CASSQSGYQETQYF. The CDR3 nucleotides are TGTGCCAGCAGCCAATCGGGGTACCAAGAGACCCAGTACTTC.

The chain combines TRBV6-4 with TRBJ2-6, with no clear D. The germline CDR1 and CDR2 sequences are MRHNA and SNTAGT. CDR3 length: 14 amino acids. The V gene lost 6 bases and the J gene lost 0 bases, with 6 bases spanning the gap. The CDR3 coding sequence is TGTGCCAGCAGCTCAGTCTCTGGGGCCAACGTCCTGACTTTC. This translates into CASSSVSGANVLTF.

This rearrangement joins TRBV5-6 to TRBJ1-6; the D gene is possibly TRBD1 (5 bases). V was cut by 5 bases and J by 7 bases, with 22 bases left in between. CDR1 is SGHDT, CDR2 YYEEEE, per germline. The CDR3 consists of 17 residues. The CDR3 bases are TGTGCCAGCAGGGGCCTTGGGGGTACGGGGGTGAATTCACCCCTCCACTTT. It is translated as CASRGLGGTGVNSPLHF.

The chain joins TRBV5-4 to TRBJ2-6; D may be TRBD2 (5 bases). Germline loops: CDR1 SGHNT, CDR2 YYREEE (reference sequence). V shed 3 bases and J shed 2 bases, with 12 bases lying between them. This CDR3 has 16 residues. The CDR3 protein is CASSSYTGTGANVLTF. CDR3 nucleotides: TGTGCCAGCAGCTCCTACACGGGAACTGGGGCCAACGTCCTGACTTTC.

The chain recombines TRBV6-6 with TRBJ2-7, with 12 bases that match TRBD1. The CDR3 covers 15 residues. Germline assignment: CDR1 MNHNY and CDR2 SVGAGI (reference sequence). With 7 bases clipped from V and 7 bases from J, the junction kept 11 bases outside the gene matches. The DNA for the CDR3 is TGTGCCAGCAAACGCCCGGGACAGGGGGCGTGGGAGCAGTACTTC. Translated, it gives CASKRPGQGAWEQYF.

This chain links TRBV5-1 with TRBJ2-7; perhaps TRBD1 as D (6 bases). Germline lookup yields CDR1 SGHRS and CDR2 YFSETQ. This CDR3 contains 13 residues. The V end lost 4 bases, the J end lost 2 bases, and 10 bases lay between the germline ends. The CDR3 here is CASSRDNAYEQYF. CDR3 DNA sequence: TGCGCCAGCAGCAGGGACAATGCCTACGAGCAGTACTTC.

The CDR3 region has the DNA TGCGCCAGCAGCTTGGGTTTCTCAGACTACGAGCAGTACTTC. Protein sequence: CASSLGFSDYEQYF. V and J are TRBV5-1 and TRBJ2-7, with D unclear. V was cut by 0 bases and J by 3 bases, with 10 bases left in between. The CDR3 runs 14 residues. Germline assignment: CDR1 SGHRS and CDR2 YFSETQ.

V and J are TRBV7-2 and TRBJ2-7; a possible D gene is TRBD2 (5 bases). The CDR3 consists of 12 residues. Trimming cost V 5 bases and J 7 bases, with 12 bases left between them. Germline lookup yields CDR1 SGHTA and CDR2 FQGNSA. The CDR3 region is CASSPTTREQYF. In DNA form, the CDR3 reads TGTGCCAGCAGCCCGACTACCAGGGAGCAGTACTTC.

V gene TRBV18 combines with J gene TRBJ2-7; 8 nucleotides agree with TRBD1. CDR3 size: 14 residues. Germline lookup yields CDR1 KGHSH and CDR2 LQKENI. After removal of 3 bases from V and 0 bases from J, the junction contained 1 base not matched to a gene. The CDR3 sequence: CASSPGQVSYEQYF. CDR3 nucleotide sequence: TGTGCCAGCTCACCGGGACAGGTCTCCTACGAGCAGTACTTC.

The chain joins TRBV4-2 to TRBJ1-1; 9 nucleotides align to TRBD1. V lost 5 bases and J lost 5; bases outside the gene matches: 9. The CDR3 runs to 15 residues. Per the germline V gene, CDR1 is LGHNA and CDR2 is YNFKEQ. The CDR3 DNA reads TGTGCCAGCAGCAAAGCACAGGGGGCGGGAACTGAAGCTTTCTTT. The encoded protein is CASSKAQGAGTEAFF.

The chain combines TRBV20-1 with TRBJ2-7, with D tentatively TRBD2 (6 bases). Looked up from germline, CDR1 is DFQATT and CDR2 is SNEGSKA (reference sequence). Between the trimmed V and J ends, which lost 3 bases and 3 bases, there was a span of 21 bases. CDR3 length: 16 residues. In DNA, the CDR3 is TGCAGTGCTAGTGGCCCCACGACGACTAGTTTCTACGAGCAGTACTTC. Protein: CSASGPTTTSFYEQYF.

This clone was found once. V is TRBV3-1 (or the pseudogene TRBV3-2) and J is TRBJ1-1, with 10 bases aligning to TRBD1. The CDR3 has 13 amino acids. Germline V gene lookup returns CDR1 LGHDT and CDR2 YNNKEL (reference sequence). V shed 6 bases, J shed 3 bases, and the junction held 1 base outside the gene matches. The CDR3 nucleotides read TGTGCCAGCAGGGGACAGGGGCACACTGAAGCTTTCTTT. Amino acid sequence: CASRGQGHTEAFF.

This rearrangement joins TRBV11-2 to TRBJ2-1; D ambiguous. Germline V gene sequence: CDR1 SGHAT, CDR2 FQNNGV. The V and J ends lost 0 bases and 5 bases respectively, with 8 bases between them. The CDR3 sequence is 14 residues long. CDR3 amino acids: CASSLDILNNEQFF. Written as DNA, the CDR3 is TGTGCCAGCAGCTTAGATATACTGAACAATGAGCAGTTCTTC.

The chain combines TRBV3-1 (or the pseudogene TRBV3-2) with TRBJ2-5, with a tentative D call TRBD1 (6 bases). CDR1 LGHDT and CDR2 YNNKEL come from the germline V gene (reference sequence). V was trimmed by 1 base and J by 1 base, leaving 10 bases between them. The CDR3 is 15 amino acids. In DNA, the CDR3 is TGTGCCAGCAGCCAAGCAACAGGGTTCCAAGAGACCCAGTACTTC. Translated, it gives CASSQATGFQETQYF.

The genes are TRBV10-2 and TRBJ2-5; 7 bases fit TRBD1. Germline V gives CDR1 WSHSY, CDR2 SAAADI. V shed 4 bases, J shed 1 base, and the junction held 3 bases outside the gene matches. There are 14 residues in the CDR3. The CDR3, as DNA: TGCGCCAGCAGTGGGGGGACAGTCCAAGAGACCCAGTACTTC. Encoded protein: CASSGGTVQETQYF.

The chain joins TRBV3-1 (or the pseudogene TRBV3-2) to TRBJ1-5; D is perhaps TRBD1 (6 bases). Germline values: CDR1 LGHDT, CDR2 YNNKEL (reference sequence). The germline V and J ends were trimmed by 2 bases and 4 bases, with 12 bases remaining between them. CDR3 length: 15 amino acids. The CDR3: CASSQSQGWNQPQHF. The DNA for the CDR3 is TGTGCCAGCAGCCAATCACAGGGTTGGAATCAGCCCCAGCATTTT.

The V call is TRBV5-1, the J call TRBJ2-5, with D perhaps TRBD2 (5 bases). V dropped 4 bases and J dropped 5 bases, with 12 bases sitting between them. CDR3 length equals 13 residues. CDR1 SGHRS and CDR2 YFSETQ come from the germline V gene. The CDR3 DNA follows: TGCGCCAGCAGCCCTAGCTCGAGGGAGACCCAGTACTTC. Its protein is CASSPSSRETQYF.

The genes are TRBV4-2 and TRBJ2-1, with TRBD2 matching 9 bases. The CDR3 extends over 17 amino acids. Germline assignment: CDR1 LGHNA and CDR2 YNFKEQ. The V and J ends lost 3 bases and 2 bases, in that order; junction bases with no gene match: 8. The chain's CDR3 is CASSQAIGGGAYNEQFF. Written as DNA, the CDR3 is TGTGCCAGCAGCCAGGCAATCGGCGGGGGGGCCTACAATGAGCAGTTCTTC.

With respect to this clone: The junction departs from the called germline gene at one end, perhaps through a read error. The chain combines TRBV7-7 with TRBJ1-6; D might be TRBD1 (6 bases). Germline V gives CDR1 SSHAT, CDR2 FNYEAQ (reference sequence). This CDR3 spans 13 amino acids. CDR3 loop: CASSLDSYSPLHF. Here the CDR3 DNA reads TGTGCTAGCAGCCTGGACAGCTATTCACCCCTCCACTTT.